This TCR beta chain was captured in a study of patients and donors after allogeneic stem cell transplantation. This clonotype came up many times. From the RT-PCR reads, TCRdb called clonotypes with MiXCR, one entry per CDR3 protein. Seen here are about 87,000 distinct CDR3 sequences, less than 5% observed once, and the top ten hold 2.6%. Trimming pared 7 bases from V and 7 bases from J, leaving 14 bases between. The CDR3 sequence is 14 residues long. Germline loops: CDR1 MNHEY, CDR2 SVGEGT. The source of this sequence is a human donor who was either an allogeneic HSCT recipient or a stem cell or donor lymphocyte infusion donor (not recorded which). It is not recorded whose cells these are; they may come from a transplant donor. Sequencing was carried out using blood, either unsorted or a sorted T cell fraction (not recorded which). V gene TRBV6-2 or TRBV6-3 combines with J gene TRBJ1-6; D is ambiguous. CDR3: CASTPGSSNSPLHF. For the CDR3, the DNA is TGTGCCAGCACTCCTGGGTCCAGCAATTCACCCCTCCACTTT.